What follows is one T cell receptor (beta chain) and its context. The CDR3 runs 13 residues. Per germline, CDR1 WNHNN and CDR2 SYGVQD (reference sequence). V dropped 1 base and J dropped 7 bases, with 10 bases sitting between them. These data originate in a study of blood T cell repertoires in COVID-19. Study information: The study drew acute and convalescent COVID-19 samples from the United States, Italy and Spain. Sources were T cells, B-cell-depleted T cells, or PBMCs; the material itself was cDNA or gDNA.

Authors' analysis steps: Reference gene primer amplification gave nucleated cell count estimates. Clones were sequenced by immunoSEQ multiplex PCR, and TCRdb holds only the in-frame ones, with some missing. V, J and clone size are those of that table, while D and trimming were read from the DNA. The top ten clones hold roughly 18% of a sample with around 59,000 clones, around 79% of them seen once. Source material: peripheral blood. V usage is TRBV10-1 and J usage is TRBJ1-2; D unresolved. The clonotype comes from a woman between 50 and 59 years old with active or convalescent COVID-19. CDR3 residues: CASSEWQVPGYTF. Written as DNA, the CDR3 is TGCGCCAGCAGTGAGTGGCAGGTCCCTGGCTACACCTTC.